This TCR beta chain emerged from a study of shared clonotypes between healthy human individuals. TCRdb keeps only in-frame clones here, not all; method: immunoSEQ multiplex PCR. The table shows roughly 2.1 million clones, with just over 90% occurring only once. Trimming at V came to 6 bases and at J to 8 bases, leaving 6 bases not matched to a gene. CDR3 size: 13 residues. The germline V gene has CDR1 MNHEY and CDR2 SVGAGI. Terminally differentiated effector memory CD45RA+ cells were excluded from the naive CD8 cells, which were CD45RO-negative and positively selected for CCR7. The V call is TRBV6-5, the J call TRBJ2-2; 7 bases agree with TRBD1. The receptor's source is a man younger than 35 in good health. Some clones in this sample may be carry-over from other donors' samples. The sequenced material came from naive CD8+ T cells from PBMCs. The CDR3, as DNA: TGTGCCAGCAGAATCAACAGGGGTGGGGAGCTGTTTTTT. Residues: CASRINRGGELFF.